This TCR beta chain derives from a study of shared clonotypes between healthy human individuals. This table comes from immunoSEQ multiplex PCR, and its TCRdb copy is limited to in-frame clones, with some not included. The data show over 2 million clones, with approximately 90% seen just once and more than 0.35% held by the top ten. Study conclusions and caveats: Specimens sampled were limited to blood, with tissue repertoires likely differing. Generation of non-shared clonotypes was less probable than generation of clonotypes shared by all four donors.

Those who donated, Caucasian adults without exception, all lived in Nashville, Tennessee. With regard to this clone: Antigen unknown.

This TCR came from a man between 18 and 35 years old in good health. Some clones in this sample may be carry-over from other donors' samples. Sequenced input: naive CD4+ T cells from PBMCs. The subset: CD45RA+ positively selected.

In nucleotides, the CDR3 is TGTGCCAGCAGTTTACTAGCGGGAAGTGAAGAGCAGTACTTC. Amino acids: CASSLLAGSEEQYF. V usage is TRBV27 and J usage is TRBJ2-7, with 9 bases that match TRBD2. The trim removed 2 bases at V and 7 bases at J, leaving 6 bases unmatched. The CDR3 is 14 amino acids. Germline V gene lookup returns CDR1 MNHEY and CDR2 SMNVEV (reference sequence).